Detailed here is one T cell receptor (beta chain). Antigen: not known. This record comes from a study of identical twins. Each cDNA held unique molecular identifiers, and template switching gave it a universal primer site. TCRdb used MiXCR to reprocess the 5' RACE reads, holding one entry per CDR3 protein. Found here are about 530,000 distinct CDR3 sequences, about 16% of them singletons; the top ten hold roughly 0.46%. This CDR3 spans 15 amino acids. V was trimmed by 3 bases and J by 5 bases, leaving 16 bases between them. Study results and caveats: Within cord blood, abundant beta clonotypes carried fewer insertions, but memory repertoires showed no such trend. For monozygotic twins, models underestimated out-of-frame TCR alpha sharing. Findings came from cross-sectional statistics, without long-term follow-up of donors.

The same data also went into a second study, on yellow fever vaccine responses in identical twins.

This rearrangement joins TRBV12-3 or TRBV12-4 to TRBJ2-5; maybe TRBD2 (6 bases). Sequences were obtained from CD4+ T cells sorted from blood. The TCR originated in a woman in her late teens or twenties in good health. In DNA, the CDR3 is TGTGCCAGCAGTTTCTCCTCGACTAGTCGCGAGACCCAGTACTTC. Translated: CASSFSSTSRETQYF.